This record covers a single TCR beta chain. The V segment lost 0 bases and the J segment 12 bases; nucleotides outside the gene matches: 2. Per the germline V gene, CDR1 is DFQATT and CDR2 is SNEGSKA (reference sequence). This CDR3 contains 11 residues. The sample belongs to a study of blood T cell repertoires in COVID-19. Sequencing was performed with immunoSEQ multiplex PCR; in TCRdb, only in-frame clones are kept and a portion is missing. The sample holds fewer than 250,000 clones, around 83% seen once. This clonotype was sampled from a woman in her 30s who had been exposed to COVID-19. The rearrangement links TRBV20-1 to TRBJ2-1; 7 bases align to TRBD2. The source material was PBMCs or T cells enriched from blood (not recorded which). The CDR3 nucleotides read TGCAGTGCTAGAGAGGGGAGGGGGCAGTTCTTC. This codes for CSAREGRGQFF.